This TCR beta chain is drawn from a study of blood T cell repertoires in COVID-19. Study in general: The United States, Italy and Spain provided the acute and convalescent COVID-19 samples.

The Seattle patients, enrolled during active infection, were followed longitudinally. Trimming removed 5 bases from V and 1 base from J; junction bases left unmatched: 8. Germline CDR1 MNHEY, CDR2 SMNVEV (reference sequence). The CDR3 consists of 16 residues. Profiled with immunoSEQ multiplex PCR; TCRdb holds only in-frame clones, not every one. The sample has fewer than 300,000 clones, roughly 92% seen once. The sequenced sample consisted of peripheral blood. The chain is built from TRBV27 and TRBJ1-1; TRBD1 agrees at 9 bases. The sequence derives from a woman in her 30s with COVID-19, enrolled during active disease. In DNA, the CDR3 is TGTGCCAGCAGTCGGGACAGGGACCAGAGGAACACTGAAGCTTTCTTT. This sequence encodes CASSRDRDQRNTEAFF.